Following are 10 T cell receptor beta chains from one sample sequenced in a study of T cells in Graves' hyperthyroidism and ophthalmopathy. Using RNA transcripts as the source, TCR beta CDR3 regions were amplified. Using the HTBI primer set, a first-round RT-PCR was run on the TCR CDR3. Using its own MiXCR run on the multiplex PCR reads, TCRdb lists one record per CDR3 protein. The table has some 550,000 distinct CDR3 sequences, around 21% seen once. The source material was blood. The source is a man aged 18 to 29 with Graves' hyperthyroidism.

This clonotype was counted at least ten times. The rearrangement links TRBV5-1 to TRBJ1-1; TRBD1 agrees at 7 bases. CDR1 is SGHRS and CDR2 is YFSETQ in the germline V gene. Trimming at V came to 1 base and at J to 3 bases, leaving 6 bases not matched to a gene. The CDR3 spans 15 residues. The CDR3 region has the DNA TGCGCCAGCAGCTTGCGGGCCAGGGGGGACACTGAAGCTTTCTTT. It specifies CASSLRARGDTEAFF. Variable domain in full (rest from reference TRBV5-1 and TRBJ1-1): KAGVTQTPRYLIKTRGQQVTLSCSPISGHRSVSWYQQTPGQGLQFLFEYFSETQRNKGNFPGRFSGRQFSNSRSEMNVSTLELGDSALYLCASSLRARGDTEAFFGQGTRLTVV.

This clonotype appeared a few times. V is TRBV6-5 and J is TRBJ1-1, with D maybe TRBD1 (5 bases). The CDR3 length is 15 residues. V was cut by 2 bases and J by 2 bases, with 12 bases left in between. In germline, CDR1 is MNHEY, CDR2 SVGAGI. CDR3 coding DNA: TGTGCCAGCAGTTACCCGGGGGGGGGAAACACTGAAGCTTTCTTT. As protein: CASSYPGGGNTEAFF.

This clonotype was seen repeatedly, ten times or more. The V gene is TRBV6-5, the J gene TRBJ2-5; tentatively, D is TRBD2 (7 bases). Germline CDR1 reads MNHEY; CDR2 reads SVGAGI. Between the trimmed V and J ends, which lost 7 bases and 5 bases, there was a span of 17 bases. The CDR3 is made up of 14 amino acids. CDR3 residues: CASISDGGQETQYF. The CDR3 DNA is TGTGCCAGCATCTCGGACGGGGGGCAGGAGACCCAGTACTTC.

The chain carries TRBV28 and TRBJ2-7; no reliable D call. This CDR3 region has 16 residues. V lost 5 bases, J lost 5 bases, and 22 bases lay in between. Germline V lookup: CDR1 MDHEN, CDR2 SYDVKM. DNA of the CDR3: TGTGCCAGCAGTGTTCGACCGGGCATCCTTACCCACGAGCAGTACTTC. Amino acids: CASSVRPGILTHEQYF.

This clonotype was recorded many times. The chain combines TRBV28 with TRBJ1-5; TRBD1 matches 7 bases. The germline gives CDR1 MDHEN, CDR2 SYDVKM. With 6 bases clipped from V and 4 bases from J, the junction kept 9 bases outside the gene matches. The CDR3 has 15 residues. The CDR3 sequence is CASSVTGRNNQPQHF. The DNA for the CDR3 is TGTGCCAGCAGCGTGACAGGGAGAAATAATCAGCCCCAGCATTTT.

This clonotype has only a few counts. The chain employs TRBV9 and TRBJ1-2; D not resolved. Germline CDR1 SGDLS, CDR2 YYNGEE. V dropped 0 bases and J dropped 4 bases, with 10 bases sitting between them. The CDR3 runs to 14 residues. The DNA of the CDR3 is TGTGCCAGCAGCGTAGGAGGACCCTCCTATGGCTACACCTTC. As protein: CASSVGGPSYGYTF.

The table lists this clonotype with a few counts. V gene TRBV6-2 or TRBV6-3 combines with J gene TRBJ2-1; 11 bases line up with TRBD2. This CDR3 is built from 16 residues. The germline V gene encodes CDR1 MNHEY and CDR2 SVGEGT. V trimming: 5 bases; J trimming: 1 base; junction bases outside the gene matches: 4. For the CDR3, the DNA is TGTGCCAGCAGTCCTGGACTAGCGGGTTCCTACAATGAGCAGTTCTTC. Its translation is CASSPGLAGSYNEQFF.

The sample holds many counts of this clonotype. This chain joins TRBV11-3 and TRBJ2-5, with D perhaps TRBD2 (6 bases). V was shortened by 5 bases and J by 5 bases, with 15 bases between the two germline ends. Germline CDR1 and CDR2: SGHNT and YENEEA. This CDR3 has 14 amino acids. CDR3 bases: TGTGCCAGCAGCCCCGGAGGGTTCGGGGAGACCCAGTACTTC. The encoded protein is CASSPGGFGETQYF.

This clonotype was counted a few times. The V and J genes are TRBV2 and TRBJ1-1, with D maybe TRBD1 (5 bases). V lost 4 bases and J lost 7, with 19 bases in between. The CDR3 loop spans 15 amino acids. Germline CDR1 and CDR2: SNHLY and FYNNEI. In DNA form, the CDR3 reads TGTGCCAGCAGTGTACAACGACATGGGGCGAATGAAGCTTTCTTT. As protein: CASSVQRHGANEAFF. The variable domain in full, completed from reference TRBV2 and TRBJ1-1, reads EPEVTQTPSHQVTQMGQEVILRCVPISNHLYFYWYRQILGQKVEFLVSFYNNEISEKSEIFDDQFSVERPDGSNFTLKIRSTKLEDSAMYFCASSVQRHGANEAFFGQGTRLTVV.

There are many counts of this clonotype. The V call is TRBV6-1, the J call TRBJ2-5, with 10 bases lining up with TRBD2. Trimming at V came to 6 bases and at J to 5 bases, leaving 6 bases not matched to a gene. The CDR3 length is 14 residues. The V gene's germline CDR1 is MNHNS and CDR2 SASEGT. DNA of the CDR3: TGTGCCAGCAGCCTAGCGGGGGTGGTTGAGACCCAGTACTTC. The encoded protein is CASSLAGVVETQYF.